Reported below is one T cell receptor beta chain. This sample is part of a study of blood T cell repertoires in COVID-19. About the study: The study drew acute and convalescent COVID-19 samples from the United States, Italy and Spain.

The germline V gene encodes CDR1 MNHEY and CDR2 SVGAGI. The CDR3 loop spans 13 amino acids. Trimming stripped 6 bases from V and 9 bases from J, with 15 bases between. The protocol was immunoSEQ multiplex PCR, while the TCRdb copy is restricted to in-frame clones and leaves out a portion. This table holds 150,000 to 180,000 clones, approximately 81% found once. The J gene is TRBJ2-4, the V gene TRBV6-5; TRBD2 might be the D (5 bases). Sequenced: peripheral blood. The receptor's source is a woman aged 60-75 years with COVID-19, enrolled during active disease. The CDR3 is CASSRGSRFIQYF. CDR3 nucleotide sequence: TGTGCCAGCAGCCGAGGGAGTCGTTTCATTCAGTACTTC.